A single TCR beta chain is shown here with its context. This CDR3 contains 16 residues. V lost 5 bases and J lost 11; bases outside the gene matches: 19. The V gene's germline CDR1 is LNHDA and CDR2 SQIVND (reference sequence). This record comes from a study of blood T cell repertoires in COVID-19. In the study overall: T cells, B-cell-depleted T cells, or PBMCs supplied cDNA or gDNA.

Clones were read by immunoSEQ multiplex PCR, and TCRdb kept only the in-frame ones, dropping some. The sample consists of 350,000 to 450,000 clones, approximately 93% of them appearing once. Participant ages covered 18 to 89 years across 24 US areas. The TCR was taken from a woman aged 40 to 50 who had been exposed to COVID-19. Sequencing was performed on PBMCs or T cells enriched from blood (not recorded which). V is TRBV19 and J is TRBJ1-1; 8 nucleotides line up with TRBD1. This CDR3 reads CASSVLPGQAPPWAFF. The CDR3 DNA sequence: TGTGCCAGTAGTGTCTTACCGGGACAGGCACCTCCCTGGGCTTTCTTT.